A single sample is the source of the 21 T cell receptor beta chains below, sequenced in a study of beta chain features in type 1 diabetes (dated by TCRdb to about 2018). Broader findings and caveats from the paper: A moderate but significant shortening of TCRB CDR3 length was observed in type 1 diabetes patients in all four CD4+ subsets.

Libraries were constructed by the immunoSEQ multiplex PCR assay. The entire isolated RNA was reverse transcribed using the High Capacity cDNA Reverse Transcription Kit, and thus expressed TCRB transcripts were sequenced. The source is immuneACCESS, and TCRdb retained only in-frame sequences with V and J called. Part of the clones is not carried over; for the studies checked, unresolved V genes explain less than half of this, and the remainder is unexplained. This sample gives around 300,000 clones in total; over 14% of them show up just once. The ten largest account for roughly 0.015% of the sample. Their target antigens are unknown. What was sequenced was naive CD4+ T cells from blood. The sample's cell subset or site, from its label and the paper: true naive CD4+ T cells. Every receptor here comes from a man aged 18 to 29 with type 1 diabetes.

This clone was observed a few times. The V call is TRBV29-1, the J call TRBJ2-5; D may be TRBD1 (5 bases). Trimming stripped 8 bases from V and 1 base from J, with 14 bases between. The V gene's germline CDR1 is SQVTM and CDR2 ANQGSEA. CDR3 length: 13 amino acids. DNA of the CDR3: TGCAGCATTACAGGTTGGCCCCAAGAGACCCAGTACTTC. Translated, it gives CSITGWPQETQYF.

The rearrangement uses TRBV18 and TRBJ2-7; 7 positions agree with TRBD1. V lost 6 bases, J lost 2 bases, and 13 bases stayed unmatched. The CDR3 has 16 amino acids. CDR1 and CDR2 (germline): KGHSH, LQKENI. The CDR3 coding sequence is TGTGCCAGCTCCGACGTGATTGACCAGGGGGCCTACGAGCAGTACTTC. Translated, it gives CASSDVIDQGAYEQYF.

The V gene is TRBV15, the J gene TRBJ1-2; the D is unclear. Trimming shortened V by 3 bases and J by 6 bases, and 17 bases separated the two germline ends. In germline, CDR1 is LNHNV, CDR2 YYDKDF (reference sequence). The CDR3 is 15 residues long. CDR3 coding DNA: TGTGCCACCAGCAGCTGGACCGGGGAGAACCATGGCTACACCTTC. The encoded protein is CATSSWTGENHGYTF.

There are a few counts of this clone. The V gene is TRBV19, the J gene TRBJ2-1; 7 bases are shared with TRBD2. Germline-derived CDR1 and CDR2 are LNHDA and SQIVND (reference sequence). The CDR3 has 15 residues. J gave up 3 bases and V 5 bases, and 7 bases lay outside the gene matches. The CDR3 reads CASSPRGRGYNEQFF. The CDR3 DNA is TGTGCCAGTAGTCCACGCGGGAGAGGCTACAATGAGCAGTTCTTC.

Only a few counts were recorded for this clone. This chain uses TRBV4-1 with TRBJ2-3; D perhaps matches TRBD1 (6 bases). The CDR3 consists of 17 residues. V shed 3 bases and J shed 0 bases, with 16 bases lying between them. Germline V gene data show CDR1 as MGHRA and CDR2 as YSYEKL. The CDR3 sequence: CASSHLLRDTSTDTQYF. For the CDR3, the DNA is TGCGCCAGCAGCCATCTACTCCGGGACACAAGCACAGATACGCAGTATTTT.

There are a few counts of this clone. The chain combines TRBV28 with TRBJ2-2, with 7 bases matching TRBD2. With 5 bases clipped from V and 1 base from J, the junction kept 7 bases outside the gene matches. The germline V gene encodes CDR1 MDHEN and CDR2 SYDVKM. The CDR3 loop spans 16 amino acids. CDR3: CASSPSGRGNTGELFF. CDR3 DNA: TGTGCCAGCAGTCCCTCAGGGAGGGGGAACACCGGGGAGCTGTTTTTT.

V and J are TRBV9 and TRBJ2-5; D is undetermined. CDR1 and CDR2 from the germline V gene are SGDLS and YYNGEE. The CDR3 consists of 11 residues. V was cut by 3 bases and J by 2 bases, with 2 bases left in between. The CDR3 DNA is TGTGCCAGCAGCGCGCAAGAGACCCAGTACTTC. Translating gives CASSAQETQYF.

This rearrangement joins TRBV25-1 to TRBJ2-5, with 11 bases aligning to TRBD2. Losses at the gene ends were 8 bases for V and 0 bases for J; bases not matched to a gene: 5. Looked up from germline, CDR1 is MGHDK and CDR2 is SYGVNS. The CDR3 has 15 residues. The CDR3 here is CASGRLAGYQETQYF. CDR3 sequence (DNA): TGTGCCAGCGGAAGACTAGCGGGGTACCAAGAGACCCAGTACTTC.

J is TRBJ2-1 and V is TRBV11-2; 9 nucleotides align to TRBD1. There are 16 residues in the CDR3. Germline V gene sequence: CDR1 SGHAT, CDR2 FQNNGV. The J segment lost 7 bases and the V segment lost 0 bases, leaving 7 bases of the junction unmatched. CDR3 nucleotide sequence: TGTGCCAGCAGCTTAGATCCGGGGACAGGGATGAATGAGCAGTTCTTC. The encoded protein is CASSLDPGTGMNEQFF.

This clone was counted a few times. J is TRBJ2-1 and V is TRBV11-2; 8 bases are shared with TRBD2. The CDR3 has 19 residues. V lost 1 base to trimming and J lost 8 bases; unmatched junction nucleotides: 19. Germline assignment: CDR1 SGHAT and CDR2 FQNNGV. The CDR3 DNA follows: TGTGCCAGCAGCTTAGGTGTTGGTCCGGGGGGGGCCTTTGTCCATGAGCAGTTCTTC. Residues: CASSLGVGPGGAFVHEQFF. Full variable domain (rest looked up from reference TRBV11-2 and TRBJ2-1): EAGVAQSPRYKIIEKRQSVAFWCNPISGHATLYWYQQILGQGPKLLIQFQNNGVVDDSQLPKDRFSAERLKGVDSTLKIQPAKLEDSAVYLCASSLGVGPGGAFVHEQFFGPGTRLTVL.

V is TRBV28 and J is TRBJ1-4; possible D gene TRBD1, 5 bases. V lost 6 bases, J lost 5 bases, and 16 bases lay in between. Germline CDR1 MDHEN, CDR2 SYDVKM. The CDR3 sequence is 15 residues long. This CDR3 reads CASRGLGAGNEKLFF. In DNA form, the CDR3 reads TGTGCCAGCAGGGGCCTCGGGGCGGGGAATGAAAAACTGTTTTTT.

This clone was observed a few times. This CDR3 is CASSLLAGDTGELFF. CDR3 bases: TGTGCCAGCAGCTTGTTAGCGGGAGACACCGGGGAGCTGTTTTTT. The chain combines TRBV5-4 with TRBJ2-2; 9 bases align to TRBD2. Germline CDR1 and CDR2: SGHNT and YYREEE (reference sequence). This CDR3 region has 15 residues. J lost 3 bases, V lost 1 base, and 1 base had no gene match. Complete variable domain (other parts from reference TRBV5-4 and TRBJ2-2): ETGVTQSPTHLIKTRGQQVTLRCSSQSGHNTVSWYQQALGQGPQFIFQYYREEENGRGNFPPRFSGLQFPNYSSELNVNALELDDSALYLCASSLLAGDTGELFFGEGSRLTVL.

This clone occurred a few times. The sample holds other DNA sequences that translate to the same CDR3. CDR3: CASSSSGGGSYEQYF. The CDR3 coding sequence is TGTGCCAGCAGTTCGTCGGGGGGTGGCTCCTACGAGCAGTACTTC. The rearrangement links TRBV28 to TRBJ2-7; 7 bases align to TRBD2. This CDR3 has 15 residues. The V gene's germline CDR1 is MDHEN and CDR2 SYDVKM. V trimming: 4 bases; J trimming: 0 bases; junction bases outside the gene matches: 6.

This clone was seen only a few times. This chain uses TRBV2 with TRBJ2-2; 8 bases line up with TRBD1. Trimming cost V 7 bases and J 6 bases; bases outside gene matches: 10. The CDR3 is 15 residues long. Germline V gene data show CDR1 as SNHLY and CDR2 as FYNNEI. CDR3 sequence reads: CASKGQVVRSGELFF. Written as DNA, the CDR3 is TGTGCCAGCAAGGGACAGGTAGTCCGGTCCGGGGAGCTGTTTTTT. The whole variable domain, filled in from reference TRBV2 and TRBJ2-2, reads EPEVTQTPSHQVTQMGQEVILRCVPISNHLYFYWYRQILGQKVEFLVSFYNNEISEKSEIFDDQFSVERPDGSNFTLKIRSTKLEDSAMYFCASKGQVVRSGELFFGEGSRLTVL.

The genes are TRBV19 and TRBJ2-1; maybe TRBD2 (7 bases). Trimming took 6 bases from V and 7 from J, leaving 16 bases between them. Looked up from germline, CDR1 is LNHDA and CDR2 is SQIVND (reference sequence). CDR3 length: 14 amino acids. The CDR3 spells CASRNVGGGNEQFF. The CDR3 nucleotides are TGTGCCAGTAGAAACGTGGGAGGGGGGAATGAGCAGTTCTTC.

The chain employs TRBV20-1 and TRBJ2-5; the D is unclear. Gene TRBJ2-7 matches the end of the DNA better, so the J call may be wrong. The CDR3 spans 11 residues. Germline CDR1 and CDR2: DFQATT and SNEGSKA (reference sequence). CDR3: CSAREWYEQYF. The CDR3 bases are TGCAGTGCTAGAGAATGGTACGAGCAGTACTTC.

V and J are TRBV6-5 and TRBJ1-4, with 7 nucleotides matching TRBD1. In germline, CDR1 is MNHEY, CDR2 SVGAGI. The J segment lost 4 bases and the V segment lost 4 bases, leaving 9 bases of the junction unmatched. The CDR3 is 16 residues long. This chain's CDR3 is CASSSEGAPGNEKLFF. For the CDR3, the DNA is TGTGCCAGCAGTTCCGAGGGGGCGCCGGGTAATGAAAAACTGTTTTTT.

In its sample, this clone was seen a few times. The chain links TRBV4-3 to TRBJ2-1, with D perhaps TRBD2 (5 bases). The V gene lost 0 bases and the J gene lost 0 bases, with 12 bases spanning the gap. The CDR3 sequence is 17 residues long. CDR1 LGHNA and CDR2 YSLEER come from the germline V gene. The chain's CDR3 is CASSQELVTSSYNEQFF. The CDR3 nucleotides read TGCGCCAGCAGCCAAGAGTTGGTCACTAGCTCCTACAATGAGCAGTTCTTC.

The gene calls are TRBV18 and TRBJ2-5; perhaps TRBD2 as D (5 bases). The CDR3 sequence is 14 residues long. Looked up from germline, CDR1 is KGHSH and CDR2 is LQKENI. Between the trimmed V and J ends, which lost 0 bases and 2 bases, there was a span of 7 bases. CDR3 nucleotides: TGTGCCAGCTCACCACCGGGGAGACAAGAGACCCAGTACTTC. Amino acid sequence: CASSPPGRQETQYF.

The chain combines TRBV27 with TRBJ2-1, with TRBD1 matching 9 bases. CDR1 and CDR2 (germline): MNHEY, SMNVEV (reference sequence). The CDR3 spans 14 residues. Losses at the gene ends were 4 bases for V and 7 bases for J; bases not matched to a gene: 5. CDR3 in DNA: TGTGCCAGCAGTTGGGACAGGGTCGGGAATGAGCAGTTCTTC. Residues: CASSWDRVGNEQFF.

In its sample, this clone was seen a few times. The genes are TRBV18 and TRBJ2-6; TRBD1 agrees at 11 bases. The length of the CDR3 is 19 residues. With V trimmed by 3 bases and J by 0 bases, 7 bases remained unmatched. Germline CDR1 and CDR2: KGHSH and LQKENI. Here the CDR3 reads CASSPRTGGPSSGANVLTF. As DNA, the CDR3 is TGTGCCAGCTCACCCCGGACAGGGGGCCCTAGCTCTGGGGCCAACGTCCTGACTTTC. Full variable domain (remainder filled in from reference TRBV18 and TRBJ2-6): NAGVMQNPRHLVRRRGQEARLRCSPMKGHSHVYWYRQLPEEGLKFMVYLQKENIIDESGMPKERFSAEFPKEGPSILRIQQVVRGDSAAYFCASSPRTGGPSSGANVLTFGAGSRLTVL.